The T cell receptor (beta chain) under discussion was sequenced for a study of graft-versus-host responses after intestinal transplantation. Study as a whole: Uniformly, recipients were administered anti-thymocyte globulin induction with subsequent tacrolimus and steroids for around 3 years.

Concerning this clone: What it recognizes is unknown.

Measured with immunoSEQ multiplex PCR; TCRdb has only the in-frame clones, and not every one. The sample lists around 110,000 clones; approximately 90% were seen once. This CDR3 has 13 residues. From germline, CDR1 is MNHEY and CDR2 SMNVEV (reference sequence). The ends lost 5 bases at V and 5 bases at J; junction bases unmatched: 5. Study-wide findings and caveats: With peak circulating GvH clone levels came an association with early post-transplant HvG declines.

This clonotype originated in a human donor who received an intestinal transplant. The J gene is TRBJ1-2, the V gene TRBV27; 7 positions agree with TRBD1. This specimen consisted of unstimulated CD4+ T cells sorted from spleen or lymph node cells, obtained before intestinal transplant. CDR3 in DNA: TGTGCCAGCAGTGCGGGGACAGCGTATGGCTACACCTTC. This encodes CASSAGTAYGYTF.